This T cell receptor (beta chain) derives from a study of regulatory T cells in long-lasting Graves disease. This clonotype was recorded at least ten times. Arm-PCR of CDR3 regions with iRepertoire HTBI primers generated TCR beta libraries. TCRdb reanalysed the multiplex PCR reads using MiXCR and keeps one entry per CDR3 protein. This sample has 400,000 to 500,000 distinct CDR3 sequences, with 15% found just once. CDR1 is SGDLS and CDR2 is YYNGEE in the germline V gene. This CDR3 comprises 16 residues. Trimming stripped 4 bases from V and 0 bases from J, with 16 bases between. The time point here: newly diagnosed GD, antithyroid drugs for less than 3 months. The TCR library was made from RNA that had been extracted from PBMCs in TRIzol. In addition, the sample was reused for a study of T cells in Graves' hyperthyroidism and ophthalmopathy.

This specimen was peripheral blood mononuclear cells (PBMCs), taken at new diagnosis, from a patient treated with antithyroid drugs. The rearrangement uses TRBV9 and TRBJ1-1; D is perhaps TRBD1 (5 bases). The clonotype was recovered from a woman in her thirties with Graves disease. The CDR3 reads CASSPFTGTLNTEAFF. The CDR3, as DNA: TGTGCCAGCAGCCCCTTTACCGGGACTTTGAACACTGAAGCTTTCTTT.